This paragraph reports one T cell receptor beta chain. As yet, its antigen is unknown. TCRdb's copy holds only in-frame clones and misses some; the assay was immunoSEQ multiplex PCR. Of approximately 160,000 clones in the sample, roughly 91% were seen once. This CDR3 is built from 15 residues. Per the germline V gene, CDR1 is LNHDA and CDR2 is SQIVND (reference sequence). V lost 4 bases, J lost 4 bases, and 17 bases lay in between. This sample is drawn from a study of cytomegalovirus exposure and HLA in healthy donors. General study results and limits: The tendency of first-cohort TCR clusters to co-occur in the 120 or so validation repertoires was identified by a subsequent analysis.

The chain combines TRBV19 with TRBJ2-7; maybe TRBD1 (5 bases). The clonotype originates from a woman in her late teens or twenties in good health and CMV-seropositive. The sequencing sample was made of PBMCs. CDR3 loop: CASSNEGAPVYEQYF. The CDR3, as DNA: TGTGCCAGTAGTAACGAAGGGGCGCCGGTATACGAGCAGTACTTC.